Below, 13 T cell receptor beta chains from the same sample are listed, as sequenced in a study of T cell repertoires in cytomegalovirus infection (dated by TCRdb to 2018 to 2020). Instrument on record: Illumina HiSeq 1500. TCRdb applied fastp at Q25 and MiXCR to the public reads, then kept only in-frame beta chains. CDR3 protein duplicates are merged, each entry listing the most common genes and DNA. This sample comprises more than 500,000 distinct CDR3 sequences, 16% of them detected only once. Approximately 24% of the sample goes to the ten largest clones. The specimen was CD8+ T cells from PBMCs. These receptors were collected from a human donor in good health (CMV status not recorded). Some clones in this sample may be carry-over from other donors' samples.

In this sample, this clonotype turned up many times. This rearrangement joins TRBV6-5 to TRBJ1-1; D not resolved. The CDR3 runs 13 residues. Germline lookup yields CDR1 MNHEY and CDR2 SVGAGI. V lost 0 bases and J lost 3, with 5 bases in between. The CDR3 sequence is CASSYSLYTEAFF. The CDR3 DNA is TGTGCCAGCAGTTACTCCCTTTACACTGAAGCTTTCTTT.

This clonotype was recorded at least ten times. The rearrangement uses TRBV27 and TRBJ2-1; 7 bases line up with TRBD2. Trimming at V came to 4 bases and at J to 9 bases, leaving 15 bases not matched to a gene. The germline gives CDR1 MNHEY, CDR2 SMNVEV (reference sequence). The length of the CDR3 is 16 residues. Written as DNA, the CDR3 is TGTGCCAGCAGTTCACCGCCAGGGAACGGGGAGGGTGAGCAGTTCTTC. Encoded protein: CASSSPPGNGEGEQFF.

The chain has TRBV27 and TRBJ1-5, with unresolved D. With 4 bases removed from V and 3 bases from J, the gap between germline ends came to 13 bases. CDR3 length equals 15 residues. CDR1 is MNHEY, CDR2 SMNVEV, per germline (reference sequence). The CDR3 loop reads CASSSRTGNNQPQHF. The CDR3 bases are TGTGCCAGCAGTTCTCGGACGGGGAACAATCAGCCCCAGCATTTT.

This chain links TRBV4-2 with TRBJ1-5, with D perhaps matching TRBD1 (5 bases). The V gene lost 1 base and the J gene lost 4 bases, with 11 bases spanning the gap. The germline gives CDR1 LGHNA, CDR2 YNFKEQ. This CDR3 contains 15 residues. CDR3 DNA: TGTGCCAGCAGCCAAGGGATAGGGGAGAATCAGCCCCAGCATTTT. Encoded protein: CASSQGIGENQPQHF.

This clonotype was counted only a few times. This chain connects TRBV9 to TRBJ2-3; D is possibly TRBD2 (6 bases). From germline, CDR1 is SGDLS and CDR2 YYNGEE. The CDR3 runs to 14 residues. V dropped 3 bases and J dropped 2 bases, with 10 bases sitting between them. In DNA form, the CDR3 reads TGTGCCAGCAGCGGCGGGGCGAACACAGATACGCAGTATTTT. Its translation is CASSGGANTDTQYF.

This clonotype has at least ten counts. The CDR3 sequence is CASSLEAGGNADTQYF. CDR3 coding DNA: TGTGCCAGCAGCCTAGAAGCGGGGGGGAACGCAGATACGCAGTATTTT. The rearrangement links TRBV7-6 to TRBJ2-3; TRBD2 matches 10 bases. With V trimmed by 5 bases and J by 4 bases, 9 bases remained unmatched. CDR1 is SGHVS, CDR2 FNYEAQ, per germline. The CDR3 is 16 amino acids.

There are a few counts of this clonotype. This chain uses TRBV20-1 with TRBJ1-5; unclear D gene. V dropped 3 bases and J dropped 0 bases, with 3 bases sitting between them. This CDR3 spans 12 amino acids. In germline, CDR1 is DFQATT, CDR2 SNEGSKA (reference sequence). In DNA form, the CDR3 reads TGCAGTGCTAGGGATAGCAATCAGCCCCAGCATTTT. This encodes CSARDSNQPQHF.

Many counts were recorded for this clonotype. This sequence joins TRBV19 and TRBJ1-1; 9 nucleotides agree with TRBD1. Losses at the gene ends were 7 bases for V and 1 base for J; bases not matched to a gene: 4. CDR3 length: 14 residues. Germline CDR1 LNHDA, CDR2 SQIVND (reference sequence). The CDR3 region has the DNA TGTGCCAGTACCTTACAGGGGGCGAACACTGAAGCTTTCTTT. It yields the protein CASTLQGANTEAFF.

This chain links TRBV24-1 with TRBJ2-7; D is perhaps TRBD1 (8 bases). Looked up from germline, CDR1 is KGHDR and CDR2 is SFDVKD. Trimming took off 9 bases at V and 4 bases at J, with 15 bases between the two ends. The CDR3 runs to 13 residues. CDR3 residues: CATSTGGGYEQYF. The CDR3 DNA sequence: TGTGCCACCTCCACAGGGGGGGGGTACGAGCAGTACTTC.

This clonotype was observed many times. The chain carries TRBV7-6 and TRBJ1-1; TRBD1 might be the D (6 bases). The CDR3 is 14 residues long. Trimming pared 3 bases from V and 1 base from J, leaving 9 bases between. Germline V gene sequence: CDR1 SGHVS, CDR2 FNYEAQ. The CDR3 DNA sequence: TGTGCCAGCAGCTTGGGGACACCGAACACTGAAGCTTTCTTT. Translating gives CASSLGTPNTEAFF.

This clonotype was seen a few times. This sequence joins TRBV28 and TRBJ1-3; 9 bases agree with TRBD1. The J segment lost 1 base and the V segment lost 8 bases, leaving 6 bases of the junction unmatched. From germline, CDR1 is MDHEN and CDR2 SYDVKM. The CDR3 has 15 residues. Here the CDR3 reads CASETGGASGNTIYF. CDR3 sequence (DNA): TGTGCCAGCGAAACAGGGGGCGCGTCTGGAAACACCATATATTTT.

This clonotype was picked up one time. The rearrangement links TRBV19 to TRBJ1-5, with TRBD1 matching over 10 bases. The trim removed 7 bases at V and 0 bases at J, leaving 6 bases unmatched. The CDR3 runs 16 residues. Germline V gene data show CDR1 as LNHDA and CDR2 as SQIVND (reference sequence). In DNA form, the CDR3 reads TGTGCCAGTATCGACAGGGGGCAGTATAGCAATCAGCCCCAGCATTTT. Amino acid sequence: CASIDRGQYSNQPQHF.

This sequence joins TRBV29-1 and TRBJ2-1, with D possibly being TRBD1 (7 bases). The CDR3 is 15 amino acids. V was shortened by 0 bases and J by 6 bases, with 15 bases between the two germline ends. Germline values: CDR1 SQVTM, CDR2 ANQGSEA. This chain's CDR3 is CSVEDQGGWGNEQFF. The CDR3 region has the DNA TGCAGCGTTGAAGATCAGGGGGGCTGGGGCAATGAGCAGTTCTTC.